This entry features one T cell receptor (beta chain) sequence. An end of the junction differs from the germline gene, which may be a read error. Through a sample-barcoded 5' primer and a J-beta primer mix, a second PCR was run for about 7 to 12 cycles. Every cDNA molecule bore a tag from a template-switch adaptor containing 12 random nucleotides. TCRdb re-called the 5' RACE reads through MiXCR, storing one row per CDR3 protein. The data contain around 970,000 distinct CDR3 sequences, about 51% of them singletons. The data stem from a study of blood T cells in healthy people across ages. The CDR3 runs to 15 residues. CDR1 LGHNA and CDR2 YNFKEQ come from the germline V gene.

The receptor comes from a woman in her fifties or sixties in good health. V gene TRBV4-2 combines with J gene TRBJ2-7; D perhaps matches TRBD1 (6 bases). The material sequenced was blood. The CDR3 sequence is CASSQELGPGDELYF. The CDR3 region has the DNA TGTGCCAGCAGCCAAGAATTGGGGCCAGGGGACGAGCTGTACTTC.